A selection of T cell receptor beta chains follows, all from one sample in a study of graft-versus-host responses after intestinal transplantation. These TCRs are of unknown antigen specificity. The data were produced by immunoSEQ multiplex PCR, yet TCRdb's version contains in-frame clones alone and is incomplete. The sample consists of 96,000 or so clones, about 94% of them appearing once. Source: unstimulated CD4+ T cells sorted from spleen or lymph node cells, taken before intestinal transplant. The receptors were sampled from a human donor who received an intestinal transplant. Each CDR3 is given with its conserved first and last residue. The D gene is left open where the match is weak. Size is omitted from some rows. Given values are once, few, many or a class for expanded clones.

>TRBV10-3|-|TRBJ2-1|-
TGTGCCATCAGTGAGTGGGCGGGGAGCTCCTACAATGAGCAGTTCTTC
CAISEWAGSSYNEQFF
>TRBV5-4|-|TRBJ1-2|-
TGTGCCAGCAGCTTGGCGGGGAACTATGGCTACACCTTC
CASSLAGNYGYTF
>TRBV5-4|-|TRBJ2-3|-
TGTGCCAGCAGCCTGACGGGACTCCGGAGGGATACGCAGTATTTT
CASSLTGLRRDTQYF
>TRBV5-4|-|TRBJ2-3|-
TGTGCCAGCAGACGCGTTGCGGGTATTAGCACAGATACGCAGTATTTT
CASRRVAGISTDTQYF
>TRBV6-1|few|TRBJ1-6|-
TGTGCCAGCAGTGGCCGGACAGCTAGCTCCTATAATTCACCCCTCCACTTT
CASSGRTASSYNSPLHF
>TRBV28|-|TRBJ1-4|-
TGTGCCAGCAGCCTCCTCCCGCAGGCTCAGTTTTTCGTGACTAATGAAAAACTGTTTTTT
CASSLLPQAQFFVTNEKLFF
>TRBV7-2|-|TRBJ1-1|-
TGTGCCAGCAGCTTAGGGGTAACGGGTCCCCTTAACACTGAAGCTTTCTTT
CASSLGVTGPLNTEAFF
>TRBV5-8|-|TRBJ2-7|TRBD2
TGTGCCAGCAGCTCCCGTAGCGGGGACGGCTCCTACGAGCAGTACTTC
CASSSRSGDGSYEQYF
>TRBV7-9|-|TRBJ2-1|-
TGTGCCAGCAGCTTAAAAGGCGTGAGGGATGAGCAGTTCTTC
CASSLKGVRDEQFF
>TRBV6-5|-|TRBJ2-7|-
TGTGCCAGCAGTTACTCGTGGGTCCCGCGGCATTACGAGCAGTACTTC
CASSYSWVPRHYEQYF